Detailed here is one T cell receptor (beta chain). Its antigen specificity is not known. There are no base qualities to consult, and no much larger clone falls within one base. These data originate in a study of T cell responses to AZD1222 COVID-19 vaccine (dated by TCRdb to the early 2020s). Background for the entire study: TCR sequencing was performed for fewer than 250 trial participants, of whom about 200 were given two doses of AZD1222 and roughly 25 were given two doses of MenACWY control vaccine. Trial participants were enrolled by age into 18-55, 56-69 and 70-plus year subgroups, with around 150, 28 and 57 TCR-sequenced participants respectively.

The time point label on this specimen signifies: about 28 days (+/-7) after the second vaccine dose. The meaning of the sample's treatment or condition label: meningococcal conjugate vaccine given as trial control. The vaccinee samples were drawn from two UK trials, COV001 and COV002, one of which was a single-blind randomized controlled phase 2/3 trial testing AZD1222 (ChAdOx1 nCoV-19) in healthy adults. For TCRbeta chain sequencing, PBMC samples were collected from trial participants at day 0 and at day 28 after the second dose. Reading the germline V gene gives CDR1 MNHEY and CDR2 SVGAGI. CDR3 length: 12 amino acids, cysteine to phenylalanine. The DNA shown is the 36-base CDR3, in frame from base 1. Cut back by 5 bases and 8 bases, the V and J ends lie 12 bases apart. Findings and caveats that apply to the study as a whole: The 56-69-year group was small, and its depth increase did not reach significance, likely because of low power. Vaccine-associated CD4 TCRs spanned the whole spike protein, with dominant responses in regions 160-218 and 743-854. Participants were mostly white British, with more females than males. The authors suggested clonal diversity may have been underestimated. Reportedly, almost half of the unique spike-specific TCRs recognized epitopes lying outside the regions that are mutated in the B.1.351 and B.1.1.7 variants. Conclusions about previously exposed vaccinees are limited, since just six AZD1222 recipients were seropositive for SARS-CoV-2 at baseline. After two AZD1222 doses, spike-specific TCR breadth and depth were significantly higher than at day 0 and than in MenACWY recipients. Because no samples from the day 14 peak response were available, repertoires could be characterized only after the peak T cell response.

The CDR3 regions of human TCRbeta chains were analyzed by immunosequencing. For the original study's pipeline: TCRs in the repertoires were compared against a reference library of SARS-CoV-2-specific TCRs that had been generated with the MIRA antigen-specificity platform. Breadth was defined as the fraction of unique TCRs that were SARS-CoV-2-associated, and depth was defined as the fraction of total T cells that were SARS-CoV-2-associated. Using the MIRA data, every spike-specific TCR was mapped to the spike region that the TCR reacted to and assigned to either a CD4 or a CD8 class. Log10-transformed breadth and depth values were compared by one-way ANOVA with Sidak's multiple comparisons tests. TCRdb re-hosts the immuneACCESS table, in-frame sequences only. Its copies lack some clones; in the studies checked, an unresolved V gene accounts for under half of them, and the cause for the rest is not known. For V, J and clone size, that table is used; D and trimming come from the DNA. The sample has some 150,000 clones on record, around 90% of them singletons. The ten largest clones represent 5.4% of the sample.

Sequenced here: peripheral blood, sampled 28 days after the second dose of the MenACWY control vaccine. The chain links TRBV6-5 with TRBJ1-2; perhaps TRBD1 is the D gene, with 6 bases matching. This sequence originates from an adult who received the MenACWY meningococcal vaccine as a control. The CDR3 region: CASSQQGRGYTF. The DNA reads TGTGCCAGCAGTCAACAGGGTCGAGGCTACACCTTC.